Below, 18 T cell receptor beta chains from the same sample are listed, as sequenced in a study of shared clonotypes between healthy human individuals. Produced via immunoSEQ multiplex PCR; TCRdb's table is partial and in-frame only. The sample lists around 1.1 million clones; approximately 80% were seen once. Sequenced sample: memory CD4+ T cells from PBMCs. The subset: CD45RA-negative fraction. These receptors came from a man between 18 and 35 years old in good health. Some clones in this sample may be carry-over from other donors' samples.

As to this clone: The same CDR3 arises from other DNA sequences in this sample as well. The rearrangement links TRBV28 to TRBJ1-2, with D unclear. The V gene's germline CDR1 is MDHEN and CDR2 SYDVKM. There are 14 residues in the CDR3. V lost 1 base and J lost 2, with 8 bases in between. In DNA form, the CDR3 reads TGTGCCAGCAGTTTATTAGGGCAAAACTATGGCTACACCTTC. Translation gives CASSLLGQNYGYTF.

The table lists this clone with a count of one. For the CDR3, the DNA is TGTGCCAGCAGCCCAGAATCGGAGAACACTGAAGCTTTCTTT. This translates into CASSPESENTEAFF. V usage is TRBV7-9 and J usage is TRBJ1-1; D uncertain. V was pared by 5 bases and J by 1 base, with 11 bases between. Germline V gene sequence: CDR1 SEHNR, CDR2 FQNEAQ (reference sequence). The CDR3 spans 14 residues.

CDR3 sequence: CASSSLRGLRGREFPGANVLTF. CDR3 bases: TGTGCCAGCAGTTCACTCAGGGGGCTGAGGGGGCGTGAGTTTCCTGGGGCCAACGTCCTGACTTTC. V gene TRBV27 combines with J gene TRBJ2-6; 8 bases are shared with TRBD1. The CDR3 is 22 amino acids. CDR1 and CDR2 (germline): MNHEY, SMNVEV (reference sequence). V lost 4 bases to trimming and J lost 2 bases; unmatched junction nucleotides: 22.

This clone showed up just once. This chain joins TRBV11-2 and TRBJ2-3; D might be TRBD2 (6 bases). The germline V and J ends were trimmed by 4 bases and 5 bases, with 16 bases remaining between them. The length of the CDR3 is 15 residues. CDR1 and CDR2 from the germline V gene are SGHAT and FQNNGV. CDR3 in amino acids: CASSSQDYGGDTQYF. The CDR3, as DNA: TGTGCCAGCAGCTCTCAGGACTACGGGGGAGATACGCAGTATTTT.

The chain links TRBV25-1 to TRBJ2-5; TRBD2 agrees at 12 bases. The V gene end was trimmed by 2 bases and the J gene end by 4 bases; junction bases not matched to a gene: 2. Germline V lookup: CDR1 MGHDK, CDR2 SYGVNS. This CDR3 is built from 15 residues. CDR3 amino acids: CASSEQGLAGETQYF. The CDR3 DNA reads TGTGCCAGCAGTGAACAGGGACTAGCGGGAGAGACCCAGTACTTC.

This clone was found once. The genes are TRBV10-1 and TRBJ2-3; D may be TRBD1 (5 bases). V lost 2 bases and J lost 2, with 8 bases in between. The CDR3 has 14 amino acids. The V gene's germline CDR1 is WNHNN and CDR2 SYGVQD (reference sequence). This chain's CDR3 is CASSEIGDTDTQYF. In DNA, the CDR3 is TGCGCCAGCAGTGAGATAGGGGACACAGATACGCAGTATTTT.

This clone was observed a few times. CDR3 amino acids: CASSVSGDTQYF. CDR3 DNA: TGTGCCAGCAGTGTGTCCGGGGATACGCAGTATTTT. The chain couples TRBV27 to TRBJ2-3; D is ambiguous. From germline, CDR1 is MNHEY and CDR2 SMNVEV (reference sequence). V was clipped by 5 bases and J by 6 bases, with 9 bases between them. The CDR3 is 12 residues long.

This clone was seen just once. Distinct nucleotide sequences in the sample also encode this CDR3. CDR3 nucleotides: TGTGCCAGCAGCTTCCAGGGGTCTGGAAACACCATATATTTT. It encodes CASSFQGSGNTIYF. V gene TRBV7-9 combines with J gene TRBJ1-3; perhaps TRBD1 as D (6 bases). V lost 3 bases and J 1 base, leaving 7 bases between the germline ends. Germline V gene data show CDR1 as SEHNR and CDR2 as FQNEAQ (reference sequence). The CDR3 loop spans 14 amino acids.

The chain uses TRBV9 and TRBJ2-1, with 10 nucleotides matching TRBD2. CDR3 length: 17 residues. The V and J ends lost 0 bases and 8 bases, in that order; junction bases with no gene match: 11. CDR1 is SGDLS, CDR2 YYNGEE, per germline. The CDR3 sequence is CASSVARRTSGSDEQFF. In DNA, the CDR3 is TGTGCCAGCAGCGTAGCTCGTCGGACTAGCGGTAGCGATGAGCAGTTCTTC.

The rearrangement links TRBV28 to TRBJ1-5; D might be TRBD1 (5 bases). CDR1 and CDR2 (germline): MDHEN, SYDVKM. Trimming left V 2 bases short and J 7 bases short, with 12 bases between. The CDR3 is 14 amino acids. The CDR3 nucleotides are TGTGCCAGCAGTTTACCAGGGCCTTTACAGCCCCAGCATTTT. Amino acid sequence: CASSLPGPLQPQHF.

In this sample, this clone turned up once. V and J are TRBV11-3 and TRBJ2-5, with D possibly TRBD2 on 5 matching bases. The CDR3 consists of 14 residues. Germline lookup yields CDR1 SGHNT and CDR2 YENEEA. Deletions cut 2 bases from V and 5 bases from J, with 12 bases between. Here the CDR3 DNA reads TGTGCCAGCAGCTTATCGAGGGAATACGAGACCCAGTACTTC. It specifies CASSLSREYETQYF.

The CDR3 protein is CASMAYKSGQYF. Written as DNA, the CDR3 is TGTGCCAGCATGGCGTATAAGTCGGGGCAGTACTTC. The rearrangement uses TRBV25-1 and TRBJ2-7; the D is unclear. The V end was cut by 7 bases, the J end by 9 bases, with 16 bases between. This CDR3 contains 12 residues. Germline V lookup: CDR1 MGHDK, CDR2 SYGVNS.

Comment on this clone: Compared with germline, one end of the junction differs, possibly owing to a read error. The chain is built from TRBV6-5 and TRBJ1-5; D unresolved. CDR1 MNHEY and CDR2 SVGAGI come from the germline V gene. The CDR3 runs 13 residues. The CDR3 loop reads CASSYSANRPQHF. CDR3 bases: TGTGCCAGCAGTTACTCCGCTAATCGGCCCCAGCATTTT.

This clone was detected once. This chain connects TRBV7-2 to TRBJ1-3; D gene uncertain. V was shortened by 5 bases and J by 0 bases, with 11 bases between the two germline ends. This CDR3 is built from 15 residues. CDR1 SGHTA and CDR2 FQGNSA come from the germline V gene. Written as DNA, the CDR3 is TGTGCCAGCAGCACCAACAGCTACTCTGGAAACACCATATATTTT. Translation: CASSTNSYSGNTIYF.

The chain uses TRBV15 and TRBJ2-1; 7 nucleotides align to TRBD1. Germline V CDR1 and CDR2: LNHNV, YYDKDF (reference sequence). CDR3 size: 17 residues. With V trimmed by 1 base and J by 1 base, 7 bases remained unmatched. The CDR3 DNA sequence: TGTGCCACCAGCAGAGGTCAGGGGGATGGATCCTACAATGAGCAGTTCTTC. It is translated as CATSRGQGDGSYNEQFF.

This chain uses TRBV4-2 with TRBJ2-7; 12 bases fit TRBD2. V lost 3 bases, J lost 2 bases, and 5 bases stayed unmatched. The CDR3 runs to 16 residues. Germline CDR1 reads LGHNA; CDR2 reads YNFKEQ. This CDR3 is CASSQRTSGVTYEQYF. The CDR3 coding sequence is TGTGCCAGCAGCCAGAGGACTAGCGGGGTTACCTACGAGCAGTACTTC.

This chain joins TRBV4-3 and TRBJ2-7; the match to TRBD1 covers 9 bases. After removal of 0 bases from V and 4 bases from J, the junction contained 10 bases not matched to a gene. Germline V gene lookup returns CDR1 LGHNA and CDR2 YSLEER. There are 17 residues in the CDR3. This chain's CDR3 is CASSQDVGTGMRYEQYF. Here the CDR3 DNA reads TGCGCCAGCAGCCAAGATGTGGGGACAGGGATGAGGTACGAGCAGTACTTC.

CDR3 in amino acids: CASSPEGEEGYTF. The DNA for the CDR3 is TGTGCCAGCTCACCGGAGGGTGAGGAAGGCTACACCTTC. This chain joins TRBV18 and TRBJ1-2, with D hard to call. Trimming shortened V by 3 bases and J by 8 bases, and 13 bases separated the two germline ends. The CDR3 runs 13 residues. CDR1 and CDR2 (germline): KGHSH, LQKENI.